The 16 T cell receptor beta chains given below trace back to one sample, sequenced in a study of shared clonotypes between healthy human individuals. Sequencing was performed with immunoSEQ multiplex PCR; in TCRdb, only in-frame clones are kept and a portion is missing. The sample includes more than 850,000 clones, 70% to 80% of them seen just once. The sequencing input was memory CD4+ T cells from PBMCs. This sample's subset: CD45RA-negative fraction. These receptors originate from a man aged 18-30 years in good health. Some clones in this sample may be carry-over from other donors' samples.

The J gene is TRBJ1-2, the V gene TRBV28; maybe TRBD1 (5 bases). CDR1 is MDHEN, CDR2 SYDVKM, per germline. V lost 3 bases to trimming and J lost 3 bases, with 14 bases between them. The CDR3 covers 15 residues. The CDR3 nucleotides are TGTGCCAGCAGTTTTTCGGGGGGACGGTACTATGGCTACACCTTC. Amino acids: CASSFSGGRYYGYTF.

As for this clone: The sample carries other DNA sequences with the same CDR3. This rearrangement joins TRBV7-9 to TRBJ1-3; D not resolved. The germline V gene has CDR1 SEHNR and CDR2 FQNEAQ (reference sequence). The CDR3 has 14 residues. V was trimmed by 0 bases and J by 3 bases, leaving 6 bases between them. The CDR3 is CASSLAGGGNTIYF. The CDR3 nucleotides read TGTGCCAGCAGCTTAGCCGGAGGTGGAAACACCATATATTTT.

The chain uses TRBV5-1 and TRBJ2-3; the match to TRBD2 covers 11 bases. The CDR3 is 16 residues long. Germline values: CDR1 SGHRS, CDR2 YFSETQ. J lost 6 bases, V lost 1 base, and 7 bases had no gene match. This CDR3 reads CASSLMTSGKRDTQYF. In DNA form, the CDR3 reads TGCGCCAGCAGCTTGATGACTAGCGGGAAGAGGGATACGCAGTATTTT. The variable domain in full, with the rest retrieved from reference TRBV5-1 and TRBJ2-3, is KAGVTQTPRYLIKTRGQQVTLSCSPISGHRSVSWYQQTPGQGLQFLFEYFSETQRNKGNFPGRFSGRQFSNSRSEMNVSTLELGDSALYLCASSLMTSGKRDTQYFGPGTRLTVL.

The chain links TRBV10-3 to TRBJ1-4, with D possibly matching TRBD1 (5 bases). The CDR3 extends over 14 amino acids. V lost 6 bases and J lost 3, with 11 bases in between. CDR1 is ENHRY, CDR2 SYGVKD, per germline. The CDR3 bases are TGTGCCATCAGAGCAGGGTTGCCTAATGAAAAACTGTTTTTT. Encoded protein: CAIRAGLPNEKLFF.

The CDR3 coding sequence is TGTGCCAGTAGTCCAACCAGGGGGAGCGAAAAACTGTTTTTT. Its protein product is CASSPTRGSEKLFF. The chain couples TRBV19 to TRBJ1-4; 7 bases line up with TRBD1. V shed 5 bases, J shed 8 bases, and the junction held 8 bases outside the gene matches. This CDR3 contains 14 residues. Germline V gene sequence: CDR1 LNHDA, CDR2 SQIVND (reference sequence).

This clone was found once. V is TRBV18 and J is TRBJ2-2, with 7 bases that match TRBD1. Germline V lookup: CDR1 KGHSH, CDR2 LQKENI. The CDR3 length is 15 residues. The junction had 7 bases not matched to a gene; V was cut back by 3 bases and J by 6 bases. CDR3 in amino acids: CASSPRTGAAGELFF. CDR3 sequence (DNA): TGTGCCAGCTCACCGCGGACAGGCGCGGCCGGGGAGCTGTTTTTT.

The chain uses TRBV7-9 and TRBJ2-4; TRBD2 agrees at 11 bases. The CDR3 extends over 15 amino acids. Per germline, CDR1 SEHNR and CDR2 FQNEAQ (reference sequence). V was pared by 1 base and J by 4 bases, with 0 bases of the junction left unmatched. In DNA, the CDR3 is TGTGCCAGCAGCTTAGGACTAGCGGGAAAAAACATTCAGTACTTC. Amino acids: CASSLGLAGKNIQYF.

The J gene is TRBJ2-3, the V gene TRBV4-2, with 14 bases matching TRBD2. J lost 0 bases, V lost 1 base, and 3 bases had no gene match. CDR1 is LGHNA, CDR2 YNFKEQ, per germline. The CDR3 loop spans 18 amino acids. The CDR3 nucleotides are TGTGCCAGCAGCCAAGGACTAGCGGGAGGGCCGAGCACAGATACGCAGTATTTT. This gives the protein CASSQGLAGGPSTDTQYF.

This rearrangement joins TRBV7-3 to TRBJ2-7; maybe TRBD2 (6 bases). Trimming shortened V by 3 bases and J by 3 bases, and 12 bases separated the two germline ends. The CDR3 extends over 14 amino acids. Per germline, CDR1 SGHTA and CDR2 FQGTGA. The CDR3 DNA is TGTGCCAGCAGCTTTGCGGGACCGAACTACGAGCAGTACTTC. Its translation: CASSFAGPNYEQYF.

The chain employs TRBV10-3 and TRBJ2-3; D may be TRBD1 (8 bases). Looked up from germline, CDR1 is ENHRY and CDR2 is SYGVKD. The CDR3 covers 18 residues. Trimming took off 2 bases at V and 6 bases at J, with 24 bases between the two ends. CDR3 bases: TGTGCCATCAGTGAGAGCGGGACAGGCGCTTTAGCTGGTGATACGCAGTATTTT. Translation: CAISESGTGALAGDTQYF.

CDR3 residues: CTSSPLGSRGRDYEQYF. DNA for the CDR3: TGCACCAGCAGCCCTCTTGGGTCCAGGGGAAGGGACTACGAGCAGTACTTC. This chain connects TRBV1 to TRBJ2-7; the DNA was not used to check the table's D call, TRBD1. TRBV1 is termed a pseudogene. This CDR3 is 17 amino acids long.

This sequence joins TRBV27 and TRBJ2-3; possibly TRBD1 for D (5 bases). Germline V gives CDR1 MNHEY, CDR2 SMNVEV (reference sequence). This CDR3 has 17 amino acids. Trimming shortened V by 2 bases and J by 2 bases, and 17 bases separated the two germline ends. As DNA, the CDR3 is TGTGCCAGCAGTTTAAAAGGGGTGAGATCGGTCACAGATACGCAGTATTTT. This encodes CASSLKGVRSVTDTQYF.

The V gene is TRBV7-2, the J gene TRBJ1-5; TRBD1 is a possible D gene (5 bases). The CDR3 length is 14 residues. CDR1 is SGHTA and CDR2 is FQGNSA in the germline V gene. V lost 7 bases to trimming and J lost 7 bases, with 17 bases between them. Here the CDR3 DNA reads TGTGCCAGCATCCAGACGGGGCCGGGGCAGCCCCAGCATTTT. This translates into CASIQTGPGQPQHF.

The table lists this clone with a few counts. The chain employs TRBV5-1 and TRBJ2-2, with D unclear. This CDR3 comprises 15 residues. Deletions cut 0 bases from V and 2 bases from J, with 8 bases between. Germline CDR1 reads SGHRS; CDR2 reads YFSETQ. CDR3 sequence reads: CASSLGDGNTGELFF. CDR3 bases: TGCGCCAGCAGCTTGGGCGATGGAAACACCGGGGAGCTGTTTTTT.

The chain uses TRBV19 and TRBJ2-7, with D possibly called TRBD1 or TRBD2 (5 bases each). CDR1 and CDR2 from the germline V gene are LNHDA and SQIVND (reference sequence). Trimming left V 3 bases short and J 2 bases short, with 8 bases between. This CDR3 is 13 amino acids long. In DNA, the CDR3 is TGTGCCAGTAGTATCGGGGCCGCCTACGAGCAGTACTTC. Translation: CASSIGAAYEQYF.

This sequence joins TRBV28 and TRBJ1-1; no clear D. The CDR3 has 13 amino acids. CDR1 and CDR2 from the germline V gene are MDHEN and SYDVKM. V was pared by 9 bases and J by 0 bases, with 11 bases between. The CDR3 reads CASSRILNTEAFF. For the CDR3, the DNA is TGTGCCAGTTCCAGGATCTTGAACACTGAAGCTTTCTTT.